This record concerns one T cell receptor (beta chain) sequence. Its antigen is currently unknown. TCRdb keeps only in-frame clones here, not all; method: immunoSEQ multiplex PCR. The data contain 60,000 to 70,000 clones, roughly 85% of them singletons. The trim removed 4 bases at V and 2 bases at J, leaving 7 bases unmatched. Looked up from germline, CDR1 is SGHRS and CDR2 is YFSETQ. CDR3 length equals 17 residues. Chemo-refractory metastatic non-small-cell lung cancer patients received focal radiation with ipilimumab CTLA-4 blockade. The data derive from a study of radiotherapy plus CTLA-4 blockade in lung cancer. Study-level results: With interferon-beta, early dynamics of blood T cell clones were reported to best predict response.

The sample was peripheral blood, taken from a patient treated with radiotherapy plus ipilimumab. This sequence joins TRBV5-1 and TRBJ2-5, with 14 bases aligning to TRBD2. The receptor comes from a human donor with non-small cell lung cancer who had a complete response to radiotherapy plus ipilimumab. The CDR3 sequence: CASSQGLAGDQQETQYF. The DNA for the CDR3 is TGCGCCAGCAGCCAGGGACTAGCGGGGGATCAACAAGAGACCCAGTACTTC.